This is a list of T cell receptor beta chains from one sample in a study of T cell responses to AZD1222 COVID-19 vaccine. The method was immunoSEQ multiplex PCR; TCRdb's version includes in-frame clones alone and lacks a portion of them. The sample includes some 56,000 clones, 89% of them seen just once. The specimen comprised peripheral blood, sampled 28 days after the second AZD1222 dose. These receptors were collected from an adult who received the AZD1222 COVID-19 vaccine. Both conserved end residues are part of each CDR3. D genes are given only for firm matches. Size values are once, few and many counts, or a class for expanded clones, and some rows have none.

TRBJ1-2,-,TRBV29-1,-,TGCAGCGTTGAGGTGTTTAACTATGGCTACACCTTC,CSVEVFNYGYTF
TRBJ2-1,-,TRBV10-3,-,TGTGCCATCAAGCAAGCTCGCTCCTACAATGAGCAGTTCTTC,CAIKQARSYNEQFF
TRBJ1-3,-,TRBV20-1,-,TGCAGTGCCTCGCATGGAAACACCATATATTTT,CSASHGNTIYF
TRBJ2-7,TRBD1,TRBV18,-,TGTGCCAGCTCCGAACGGTCGGACAGGTACTACGAGCAGTACTTC,CASSERSDRYYEQYF
TRBJ1-5,-,TRBV7-2,-,TGTGCCAGCAGCTCAGGGGCTAACGGCAATCAGCCCCAGCATTTT,CASSSGANGNQPQHF
TRBJ1-1,-,TRBV28,-,TGTGCCAGCAGTTTAACAGGACAAATTTCTGAAGCTTTCTTT,CASSLTGQISEAFF
TRBJ2-1,TRBD2,TRBV9,-,TGTGCCAGCAGCGTATCGGGAGGCCCGGCCTACAATGAGCAGTTCTTC,CASSVSGGPAYNEQFF
TRBJ2-1,-,TRBV9,-,TGTGCCAGCAGCCCCCGGGACGGACGCTACAATGAGCAGTTCTTC,CASSPRDGRYNEQFF
TRBJ1-1,-,TRBV6-5,-,TGTGCCAGTGCGGCTGGGACTGAAGCTTTCTTT,CASAAGTEAFF
TRBJ2-3,TRBD2,TRBV7-9,-,TGTGCCAGCAGCCCTCCGGGGGGGGATACGCAGTATTTT,CASSPPGGDTQYF
TRBJ2-3,-,TRBV6-2/TRBV6-3,-,TGTGCCAGCAGTTACCTGGGCTTCGATACGCAGTATTTT,CASSYLGFDTQYF
TRBJ1-2,-,TRBV6-2/TRBV6-3,-,TGTGCCAGCAGTTACATCAGGGGTGACAACTATGGCTACACCTTC,CASSYIRGDNYGYTF
TRBJ2-7,-,TRBV18,-,TGTGCCAGCTCACCACTCGGGGAGGAGCAGTACTTC,CASSPLGEEQYF
TRBJ1-1,-,TRBV5-1,-,TGCGCCAGCAGCTTGGTGGGGGACTTGGCTGAAGCTTTCTTT,CASSLVGDLAEAFF
TRBJ1-3,TRBD1,TRBV5-8,-,TGTGCCAGCAGCTTCGGGACAGGGGGAAACACCATATATTTT,CASSFGTGGNTIYF
TRBJ2-5,-,TRBV7-2,few,TGTGCCAGCAGCTTAGTTTTGAAGAAGGGGGAGACCCAGTACTTC,CASSLVLKKGETQYF
TRBJ2-3,TRBD2,TRBV18,once,TGTGCCAGCTCACCACTCCAGGCGGGGGGGCGGGGCACAGATACGCAGTATTTT,CASSPLQAGGRGTDTQYF
TRBJ2-7,-,TRBV6-5,-,TGTGCCAGCAGTTACTCAGCGGGCCAGCAGTACTTC,CASSYSAGQQYF
TRBJ2-1,-,TRBV5-6,few,TGTGCCAGCAGCTCCGCCCCTGAGCAGTTCTTC,CASSSAPEQFF
TRBJ2-4,TRBD2,TRBV13,-,TGTGCCAGCAGCTTAGTCACTAGCGGATCTTCCAGGCTAGCCAAAAACATTCAGTACTTC,CASSLVTSGSSRLAKNIQYF
TRBJ2-7,-,TRBV10-1,-,TGCGCCAGCAGTGAGTCTATTGAGGGTCCAAAGTTTTACTTC,CASSESIEGPKFYF
TRBJ2-7,-,TRBV28,once,TGTGCCAGCAACGGAGGCCCGGGACTCTCCTACGAGCAGTACTTC,CASNGGPGLSYEQYF
TRBJ2-7,-,TRBV2,-,TGTGCCAGCAGCCATGGCGGGACACACGAGCAGTACTTC,CASSHGGTHEQYF
TRBJ2-3,-,TRBV11-2,-,TGTGCCAGCAGCTTAGCTGGTTCAGGGGGGCGCACAGATACGCAGTATTTT,CASSLAGSGGRTDTQYF
TRBJ2-3,TRBD2,TRBV19,-,TGTGCCAGTAGCGGACTAGCGGGAGGCCCAGATACGCAGTATTTT,CASSGLAGGPDTQYF
TRBJ2-7,-,TRBV27,-,TGTGCCAGCAGCCACAGGGGACTGGAGCAGTACTTC,CASSHRGLEQYF
TRBJ2-7,-,TRBV7-2,-,TGTGCCAGCAGCTTCCAGCCGACCTCCTACGAGCAGTACTTC,CASSFQPTSYEQYF
TRBJ1-2,-,TRBV19,-,TGTGCCAGTAGTATAGATCGGCGAGGGCCCTATGGCTACACCTTC,CASSIDRRGPYGYTF
TRBJ1-1,-,TRBV6-6,once,TGTGCCAGCAACAAACGACAGGTCACTGAAGCTTTCTTT,CASNKRQVTEAFF
TRBJ1-2,TRBD1,TRBV19,-,TGTGCCAGAAAGATGAGGGGACAGGGGAACTATGGCTACACCTTC,CARKMRGQGNYGYTF
TRBJ2-1,TRBD2,TRBV3-1/TRBV3-2,-,TGTGCCAGCAATGGGACTAGCGGGAGAACCTACAATGAGCAGTTCTTC,CASNGTSGRTYNEQFF
TRBJ1-1,TRBD1,TRBV9,few,TGTGCCAGCAGCTTTGCAGGGGGCGGAGACACTGAAGCTTTCTTT,CASSFAGGGDTEAFF
TRBJ1-1,-,TRBV30,-,TGTGCCTGGAGCCCGGTGGGATCTGAAGCTTTCTTT,CAWSPVGSEAFF
TRBJ1-3,-,TRBV19,-,TGTGCCAGTAGTCGGACCCGGAGCGCTACGGGAAACACCATATATTTT,CASSRTRSATGNTIYF
TRBJ1-1,TRBD1,TRBV5-1,-,TGCGCCAGCAGCTTAACCGGGACAGACAACACTGAAGCTTTCTTT,CASSLTGTDNTEAFF
TRBJ1-6,TRBD1,TRBV28,-,TGTGCCAGCAGGTCGACAGGGGATTCACCCCTCCACTTT,CASRSTGDSPLHF
TRBJ2-2,TRBD2,TRBV4-1,-,TGCGCCAGCAGCCAGGGGCCGGGACTAGCTCCGAACACCGGGGAGCTGTTTTTT,CASSQGPGLAPNTGELFF
TRBJ2-7,-,TRBV3-1/TRBV3-2,few,TGTGCCAGCAGCCAAGTGTCGTCTGAAGAGCAGTACTTC,CASSQVSSEEQYF
TRBJ2-1,TRBD2,TRBV2,few,TGTGCCGGCGGGCGGGGGGTCAGCTCCTACAATGAGCAGTTCTTC,CAGGRGVSSYNEQFF
TRBJ2-3,TRBD1,TRBV7-2,-,TGTGCCAGCAGCTTCGGCATCCGGACAGGCCTAGTCGGAGATACGCAGTATTTT,CASSFGIRTGLVGDTQYF
TRBJ2-3,-,TRBV11-3,-,TGTGCCAGCAGCTTTGAAGTTGGGCGAGATACGCAGTATTTT,CASSFEVGRDTQYF
TRBJ2-7,-,TRBV6-5,-,TGTGCCAGCAGACTCAGGGAGTCCTACGAGCAGTACTTC,CASRLRESYEQYF
TRBJ2-2,-,TRBV9,-,TGTGCCAGCAGCTTGGCCCACCGTTGGACCGGGGAGCTGTTTTTT,CASSLAHRWTGELFF